This T cell receptor beta chain was profiled in a study of shared clonotypes between healthy human individuals. Repertoires were generated with immunoSEQ multiplex PCR, while TCRdb's copy carries only in-frame clones and drops some. The repertoire holds 2.3 million or so clones, with over 90% as singletons. This clone was observed a few times. Germline-derived CDR1 and CDR2 are ENHRY and SYGVKD. V shed 10 bases and J shed 3 bases, with 15 bases lying between them. The CDR3 totals 13 residues. The receptor's source is a man between 18 and 35 years old in good health. Some clones in this sample may be carry-over from other donors' samples. V and J are TRBV10-3 and TRBJ1-1; possibly TRBD1 for D (5 bases). The sample was naive CD4+ T cells from PBMCs. As for subset: CD45RA+ positively selected. CDR3 bases: TGTGCCAACCGTGACCGGGGGGACACTGAAGCTTTCTTT. It codes for CANRDRGDTEAFF.